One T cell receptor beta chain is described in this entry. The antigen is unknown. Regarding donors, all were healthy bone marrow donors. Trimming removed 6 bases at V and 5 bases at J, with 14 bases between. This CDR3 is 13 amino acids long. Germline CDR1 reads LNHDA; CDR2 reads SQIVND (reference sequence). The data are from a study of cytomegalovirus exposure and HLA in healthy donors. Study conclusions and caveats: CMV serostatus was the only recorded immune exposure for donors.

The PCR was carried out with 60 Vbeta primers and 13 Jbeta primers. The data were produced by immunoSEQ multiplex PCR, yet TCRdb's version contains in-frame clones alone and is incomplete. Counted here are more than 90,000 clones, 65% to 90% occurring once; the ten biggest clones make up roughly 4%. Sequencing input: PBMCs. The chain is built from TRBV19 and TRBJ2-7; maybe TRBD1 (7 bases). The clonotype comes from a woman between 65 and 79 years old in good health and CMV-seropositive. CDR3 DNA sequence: TGTGCCAGTAGCCTTCTCAGGGGGGACGAGCAGTACTTC. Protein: CASSLLRGDEQYF.